These T cell receptor beta chains were read from a single sample in a study of TIL therapy for anti-PD-1-resistant metastatic lung cancer. Clones were sequenced by immunoSEQ multiplex PCR, and TCRdb holds only the in-frame ones, with some missing. The table includes about 17,000 clones, roughly 79% detected once. Sample: blood, taken at baseline. The origin of the receptors is a person aged 25 to 85 with non-small cell lung cancer. CDR3s include the opening cysteine and the closing phenylalanine or tryptophan. The D gene is left open where the match is weak. Some rows have no size entry. The others give once, few or many, or a class for an expanded clone.

D gene,J gene,clone size,V gene,CDR3 DNA,CDR3 protein
TRBD2,TRBJ2-1,once,TRBV27,TGTGCCAGCAGACTAGCGGGGGGGAGCTCCTACAATGAGCAGTTCTTC,CASRLAGGSSYNEQFF
TRBD1,TRBJ2-5,.,TRBV5-1,TGCGCCAGCGGGGATGGCGTGGACAGGGAAGAGACCCAGTACTTC,CASGDGVDREETQYF
.,TRBJ1-5,.,TRBV12-3/TRBV12-4,TGTGCCAGCAGTTTAAACGGGAATCAGCCCCAGCATTTT,CASSLNGNQPQHF
.,TRBJ2-1,.,TRBV7-9,TGTGCCAGCAGCTCCGGAGGCAATGAGCAGTTCTTC,CASSSGGNEQFF
.,TRBJ2-1,.,TRBV7-3,TGTGCCAGCAGCTTAAGCGGCGCGGGCAATGAGCAGTTCTTC,CASSLSGAGNEQFF
TRBD1,TRBJ2-1,.,TRBV5-1,TGCGCCAGCAGCTGGGGATCCGGGACAGGGGCAGGGGAGCAGTTCTTC,CASSWGSGTGAGEQFF
TRBD1,TRBJ1-4,.,TRBV7-2,TGTGCCAGCAGCCTCGGACAGGGGGCCGTGGAAAAACTGTTTTTT,CASSLGQGAVEKLFF
.,TRBJ2-7,.,TRBV5-1,TGCGCCAGCAGCTTGATGGGGACATACCCCTACGAGCAGTACTTC,CASSLMGTYPYEQYF
.,TRBJ1-2,.,TRBV3-1/TRBV3-2,TGTGCCAGCAGCCAATCAGGAGGTGAGAAGGACTACACCTTC,CASSQSGGEKDYTF
.,TRBJ1-1,.,TRBV7-2,TGTGCCAGCAGCTTCTCCACGAGCACTGAAGCTTTCTTT,CASSFSTSTEAFF
.,TRBJ1-1,.,TRBV9,TGTGCCAGCAGCGTAGTAAGCCGCGTCGGGGGTGTCGACACTGAAGCTTTCTTT,CASSVVSRVGGVDTEAFF
.,TRBJ2-5,once,TRBV30,TGTGCCTGGAAGTTCAGGACAGACTTTTTTGGGGAGACCCAGTACTTC,CAWKFRTDFFGETQYF
.,TRBJ2-3,once,TRBV7-8,TGTGCCAGCAGCGCTTACCGGGCAGATACGCAGTATTTT,CASSAYRADTQYF
TRBD2,TRBJ2-7,.,TRBV11-2,TGTGCCAGCAGCCCTCTCGGGAGGGGTAGCGGGGCCTCCTACGAGCAGTACTTC,CASSPLGRGSGASYEQYF
TRBD2,TRBJ2-4,.,TRBV3-1/TRBV3-2,TGTGCCAGCAGCCAAAGGAGGATAGCGGGGGTGCCGCTAACCAAAAACATTCAGTACTTC,CASSQRRIAGVPLTKNIQYF
.,TRBJ1-1,.,TRBV5-1,TGCGCCAGCAGCTTGAGTCGTAGGGAAGCTTTCTTT,CASSLSRREAFF
.,TRBJ2-3,.,TRBV9,TGTGCCAGCAGCCTCCCAGGGGGCACAGATACGCAGTATTTT,CASSLPGGTDTQYF
.,TRBJ1-5,.,TRBV10-3,TGTGCCATCAGTGAGCCTGATCAGCCCCAGCATTTT,CAISEPDQPQHF
TRBD1,TRBJ2-7,.,TRBV7-6,TGTGCCAGCAGCGCCTACGACAGGGGCCACGAGCAGTACTTC,CASSAYDRGHEQYF
.,TRBJ2-7,once,TRBV11-2,TGTGCCAGCAGCTTAGATCCTGGAGGTGACGAGCAGTACTTC,CASSLDPGGDEQYF
TRBD2,TRBJ2-1,.,TRBV29-1,TGCAGCGTTGAAAGAAGAAGCGGGGGGCGAAATGAGCAGTTCTTC,CSVERRSGGRNEQFF
.,TRBJ1-1,.,TRBV7-2,TGTGCCAGCAGCCCCACCCCTGCACCGAGCACTGAAGCTTTCTTT,CASSPTPAPSTEAFF
.,TRBJ2-5,.,TRBV21-1,TGTGCCAGCAGCAAAGCGGTAGCGGGAGGGATGGGAGAGACCCAGTACTTC,CASSKAVAGGMGETQYF
.,TRBJ1-1,.,TRBV28,TGTGCCAGCAGTTTCGTCAGGACAGCTGAAGCTTTCTTT,CASSFVRTAEAFF
TRBD2,TRBJ2-7,.,TRBV28,TGTGCCAGCAGGACGGGAGGGCCCCCCCCTGAGCAGTACTTC,CASRTGGPPPEQYF
.,TRBJ1-2,.,TRBV25-1,TGTGCCAGCAGTGAATTTACGGAAGACTATGGCTACACCTTC,CASSEFTEDYGYTF
.,TRBJ2-5,.,TRBV9,TGTGCCAGCAGCCCACCGGGACGGAGAGAGGAGACCCAGTACTTC,CASSPPGRREETQYF
.,TRBJ1-2,.,TRBV5-6,TGTGCCAGCAGCTTGAGGGGCGCCTATGGCTACACCTTC,CASSLRGAYGYTF
TRBD1,TRBJ1-1,.,TRBV19,TGTGCCAGTCAAACCCCTCTACATGGACAGGGCATGAACACTGAAGCTTTCTTT,CASQTPLHGQGMNTEAFF
.,TRBJ2-2,.,TRBV11-1,TGTGCCAGCAGCTTAGGTCTAGGGAACACCGGGGAGCTGTTTTTT,CASSLGLGNTGELFF
.,TRBJ1-5,.,TRBV5-1,TGCGCCAGCAGCCCGGGGAGCAATCAGCCCCAGCATTTT,CASSPGSNQPQHF
.,TRBJ1-6,.,TRBV14,TGTGCCAGCAGCCAAGGAGGGGCCCGAATTGATTCACCCCTCCACTTT,CASSQGGARIDSPLHF
TRBD1,TRBJ1-5,.,TRBV19,TGTGCCAGTAGTTTAGGAGTCAGGGGGCGCCGGACGAGCAATCAGCCCCAGCATTTT,CASSLGVRGRRTSNQPQHF
.,TRBJ1-3,.,TRBV3-1/TRBV3-2,TGTGCCAGCAGCCAGGGACTCTCTGGAAACACCATATATTTT,CASSQGLSGNTIYF
.,TRBJ2-5,.,TRBV6-6,TGTGCCAGCAGCACACAGTGGGGGGAGACCCAGTACTTC,CASSTQWGETQYF
.,TRBJ1-1,.,TRBV14,TGTGCCAGCAGCCAAGTGAGGGTTACTGAAGCTTTCTTT,CASSQVRVTEAFF
.,TRBJ1-5,once,TRBV7-2,TGTGCCAGCAGCTTAGTAGGCCGCGACCAGCCCCAGCATTTT,CASSLVGRDQPQHF
.,TRBJ1-2,.,TRBV14,TGTGCCAGCAGCCCTAACTCCTTCTATGGCTACACCTTC,CASSPNSFYGYTF
TRBD2,TRBJ2-3,.,TRBV19,TGTGCCAGTAGTGGGGGGACTAGCGGACTCACAGATACGCAGTATTTT,CASSGGTSGLTDTQYF
.,TRBJ1-1,.,TRBV5-1,TGCGCCAGCATCGAGACGCCAGGGTACGGCTTGAGGACTGAAGCTTTCTTT,CASIETPGYGLRTEAFF
.,TRBJ1-2,.,TRBV4-3,TGCGCCAGCAGCCAAGATGTGGGCAGTCGGGGCTATGGCTACACCTTC,CASSQDVGSRGYGYTF
TRBD1,TRBJ2-7,.,TRBV6-2/TRBV6-3,TGTGCCAGCAGTTTGGGGACAGCCAACTACGAGCAGTACTTC,CASSLGTANYEQYF
.,TRBJ2-5,.,TRBV29-1,TGCAGCGTTGTTCCGGGATCCCAAGAGACCCAGTACTTC,CSVVPGSQETQYF
.,TRBJ1-1,medium-sized,TRBV14,TGTGCCAGCAGCCCCCAGGGTTTCACTGAAGCTTTCTTT,CASSPQGFTEAFF
.,TRBJ1-2,few,TRBV30,TGTGCCTGGAGTGTAGGAGGGCTTGGCTACACCTTC,CAWSVGGLGYTF
TRBD2,TRBJ2-5,.,TRBV5-4,TGTGCCAGCAGCTTCTTAGCGGGAGGGCTCCACCAAGAGACCCAGTACTTC,CASSFLAGGLHQETQYF
.,TRBJ2-1,few,TRBV2,TGTGCCAGCAGTGAAACGAGACTAGGCCTTAATGAGCAGTTCTTC,CASSETRLGLNEQFF
.,TRBJ1-2,few,TRBV6-5,TGTGCCAGCAGTTACTCGGGGGGGGTCGCTGGCTACACCTTC,CASSYSGGVAGYTF
.,TRBJ1-2,.,TRBV6-5,TGTGCCAGCCAAGGGGCAGGGTCTTCGTATGGCTACACCTTC,CASQGAGSSYGYTF
.,TRBJ2-7,.,TRBV12-5,TGTGCTAGTGGTTTTGGGGGGACCTACGAGCAGTACTTC,CASGFGGTYEQYF
.,TRBJ2-3,.,TRBV10-3,TGTGCCATCAGTGAGCCTGAGGTCTGGGTGGATACGCAGTATTTT,CAISEPEVWVDTQYF
.,TRBJ2-5,.,TRBV6-5,TGTGCCAGCAGTCCAGGGGTGGAGGGAGAGACCCAGTACTTC,CASSPGVEGETQYF
TRBD2,TRBJ2-7,.,TRBV7-6,TGTGCCAGCAGCAACGGGGGGGGTCTGACCTACGAGCAGTACTTC,CASSNGGGLTYEQYF
.,TRBJ2-2,.,TRBV30,TGTGCCTGGAATGGAAACACCGGGGAGCTGTTTTTT,CAWNGNTGELFF